These 25 T cell receptor beta chains originate from one sample sequenced in a study of shared clonotypes between healthy human individuals (dated by TCRdb to the early 2020s). The library came from the immunoSEQ multiplex PCR assay. In TCRdb, the immuneACCESS table is reduced to in-frame sequences with V and J assigned. These tables do not hold every clone; where another copy was compared, an unresolved V gene accounts for under half, and the others remain unexplained. Across this sample there are about 600,000 clones, with around 78% seen only once. Of the sample, 12% is held by the ten largest clones. Sample: PBMCs. The receptors originated from a woman aged 40 to 55 in good health. Some clones in this sample may be carry-over from other donors' samples.

The V gene is TRBV30, the J gene TRBJ1-1; 7 bases match TRBD1. The V gene end was trimmed by 3 bases and the J gene end by 4 bases; junction bases not matched to a gene: 5. This CDR3 is 13 amino acids long. The germline V gene has CDR1 GTSNPN and CDR2 SVGIG (reference sequence). CDR3 residues: CAWRGGQLTEAFF. The CDR3 region has the DNA TGTGCCTGGAGGGGGGGACAGCTCACTGAAGCTTTCTTT.

The CDR3 here is CASPGTVGELFF. CDR3 bases: TGTGCCAGCCCTGGGACCGTCGGGGAGCTGTTTTTT. This chain joins TRBV18 and TRBJ2-2, with D perhaps matching TRBD1 or TRBD2 (5 bases each). This CDR3 comprises 12 residues. CDR1 is KGHSH, CDR2 LQKENI, per germline. V lost 8 bases and J 7 bases, leaving 11 bases between the germline ends.

A few counts support this clone. Other DNA sequences within the sample encode an identical CDR3. This chain connects TRBV2 to TRBJ2-5, with D perhaps TRBD2 (6 bases). Judging by the DNA end, TRBJ2-7 fits better; the J call may be wrong. Per the germline V gene, CDR1 is SNHLY and CDR2 is FYNNEI. The CDR3 totals 14 residues. CDR3 residues: CASSVASEPYEQYF. In nucleotides, the CDR3 is TGTGCCAGCAGTGTGGCTAGCGAACCCTACGAGCAGTACTTC.

The V call is TRBV15, the J call TRBJ1-5; no firm D call. Between the trimmed V and J ends, which lost 0 bases and 6 bases, there was a span of 6 bases. CDR1 is LNHNV, CDR2 YYDKDF, per germline (reference sequence). The CDR3 is made up of 13 amino acids. The CDR3 sequence is CATSRDVAQPQHF. The CDR3 DNA sequence: TGTGCCACCAGCAGAGATGTTGCTCAGCCCCAGCATTTT.

This clone was found once. The chain links TRBV5-6 to TRBJ2-7, with TRBD2 matching over 7 bases. Trimming at V came to 0 bases and at J to 1 base, leaving 7 bases not matched to a gene. CDR1 SGHDT and CDR2 YYEEEE come from the germline V gene. This CDR3 is built from 16 residues. The CDR3 is CASSLASASGSYEQYF. The CDR3 region has the DNA TGTGCCAGCAGCTTGGCCTCGGCTAGCGGATCCTACGAGCAGTACTTC.

The V call is TRBV7-3, the J call TRBJ2-7; 7 bases agree with TRBD2. J lost 7 bases, V lost 4 bases, and 10 bases had no gene match. Germline lookup yields CDR1 SGHTA and CDR2 FQGTGA. This CDR3 contains 14 residues. The CDR3 sequence is CASSSPGTTSEQYF. CDR3 nucleotide sequence: TGTGCCAGCAGCTCCCCCGGGACTACCTCGGAGCAGTACTTC. Full variable domain (outside the CDR3, taken from reference TRBV7-3 and TRBJ2-7): GAGVSQTPSNKVTEKGKYVELRCDPISGHTALYWYRQSLGQGPEFLIYFQGTGAADDSGLPNDRFFAVRPEGSVSTLKIQRTERGDSAVYLCASSSPGTTSEQYFGPGTRLTVT.

The rearrangement joins TRBV11-2 to TRBJ1-6; no clear D. This CDR3 region has 13 residues. The germline V gene encodes CDR1 SGHAT and CDR2 FQNNGV. V lost 5 bases and J lost 0, with 2 bases in between. The CDR3 DNA follows: TGTGCCAGCAGCCCCTCCTATAATTCACCCCTCCACTTT. It yields the protein CASSPSYNSPLHF. Full variable domain (missing parts from reference TRBV11-2 and TRBJ1-6): EAGVAQSPRYKIIEKRQSVAFWCNPISGHATLYWYQQILGQGPKLLIQFQNNGVVDDSQLPKDRFSAERLKGVDSTLKIQPAKLEDSAVYLCASSPSYNSPLHFGNGTRLTVT.

This clone occurred a few times. The sample carries other DNA sequences with the same CDR3. The CDR3 is CASSLGGSSYEQYF. Written as DNA, the CDR3 is TGTGCCAGCAGCTTAGGAGGGAGCTCCTACGAGCAGTACTTC. The chain employs TRBV11-2 and TRBJ2-7, with a tentative D call TRBD2 (5 bases). Germline-derived CDR1 and CDR2 are SGHAT and FQNNGV. Trimming stripped 1 base from V and 0 bases from J, with 7 bases between. The CDR3 runs 14 residues. The full variable domain, with the rest looked up from reference TRBV11-2 and TRBJ2-7, is EAGVAQSPRYKIIEKRQSVAFWCNPISGHATLYWYQQILGQGPKLLIQFQNNGVVDDSQLPKDRFSAERLKGVDSTLKIQPAKLEDSAVYLCASSLGGSSYEQYFGPGTRLTVT.

J is TRBJ2-5 and V is TRBV6-5, with 8 bases aligning to TRBD2. The closer fit of TRBJ2-7 to the DNA end suggests the J call may be wrong. Germline CDR1 reads MNHEY; CDR2 reads SVGAGI. The CDR3 totals 14 residues. CDR3 DNA: TGTGCCAGCAGTGCCATCGGGGGGGGCTACGAGCAGTACTTC. As protein: CASSAIGGGYEQYF.

The rearrangement links TRBV7-9 to TRBJ1-1, with 7 positions matching TRBD1. The trim removed 2 bases at V and 7 bases at J, leaving 4 bases unmatched. Germline V gene lookup returns CDR1 SEHNR and CDR2 FQNEAQ (reference sequence). The CDR3 contains 13 residues. CDR3 coding DNA: TGTGCCAGCAGCTTAATCGCAGGGGGTGAAGCTTTCTTT. Translation gives CASSLIAGGEAFF.

This chain uses TRBV4-3 with TRBJ2-7, with D possibly being TRBD2 (5 bases). CDR1 and CDR2 (germline): LGHNA, YSLEER. V lost 0 bases and J 3 bases, leaving 12 bases between the germline ends. The CDR3 consists of 15 residues. The CDR3 spells CASSQDRGSYYEQYF. In nucleotides, the CDR3 is TGCGCCAGCAGCCAAGATCGGGGTTCCTACTACGAGCAGTACTTC.

This sequence joins TRBV18 and TRBJ2-3; the D is unclear. V was trimmed by 4 bases and J by 5 bases, leaving 16 bases between them. The CDR3 covers 15 residues. CDR1 is KGHSH, CDR2 LQKENI, per germline. The CDR3 region is CASSLNLGLGDTQYF. In nucleotides, the CDR3 is TGTGCCAGCTCACTAAACCTAGGCCTGGGAGATACGCAGTATTTT.

The CDR3 reads CAWHRGLETQYF. CDR3 nucleotides: TGTGCCTGGCACAGGGGGCTAGAGACCCAGTACTTC. This rearrangement joins TRBV30 to TRBJ2-5; 9 bases fit TRBD1. The CDR3 has 12 residues. Germline assignment: CDR1 GTSNPN and CDR2 SVGIG (reference sequence). Trimming cost V 5 bases and J 4 bases; bases outside gene matches: 2.

This chain joins TRBV14 and TRBJ2-3; D might be TRBD2 (6 bases). The CDR3 runs 16 residues. CDR1 SGHDN and CDR2 FVKESK come from the germline V gene. Deletions cut 4 bases from V and 6 bases from J, with 20 bases between. In nucleotides, the CDR3 is TGTGCCAGCAGCCTCACGACTAGTTGGGCCACGGATACGCAGTATTTT. Protein product: CASSLTTSWATDTQYF.

This sequence joins TRBV9 and TRBJ2-3, with TRBD2 identical over 8 bases. Germline V gene sequence: CDR1 SGDLS, CDR2 YYNGEE. V was clipped by 0 bases and J by 4 bases; unmatched bases: 7. CDR3 length equals 16 residues. CDR3 DNA: TGTGCCAGCAGCGTAGGGGACGGGAGGGCTCCAGATACGCAGTATTTT. Amino acids: CASSVGDGRAPDTQYF.

This clone was detected only a few times. The chain is built from TRBV28 and TRBJ1-1; D remains ambiguous. Trimming stripped 3 bases from V and 1 base from J, with 6 bases between. In germline, CDR1 is MDHEN, CDR2 SYDVKM. The CDR3 extends over 13 amino acids. CDR3 bases: TGTGCCAGCAGTTTGTGGGAGAACACTGAAGCTTTCTTT. Translation: CASSLWENTEAFF.

The genes are TRBV7-2 and TRBJ2-2; 10 positions agree with TRBD2. The CDR3 is 16 amino acids. Germline lookup yields CDR1 SGHTA and CDR2 FQGNSA. The V and J ends lost 5 bases and 7 bases, in that order; junction bases with no gene match: 10. The DNA of the CDR3 is TGTGCCAGCAGCCCCTTTAGCGGGAGGAGGTTCGGGGAGCTGTTTTTT. It encodes CASSPFSGRRFGELFF.

This chain links TRBV5-1 with TRBJ1-5; possibly TRBD1 for D (5 bases). This CDR3 has 15 amino acids. The ends were cut back, 0 bases at V and 0 bases at J, with 7 bases in the middle. The germline V gene has CDR1 SGHRS and CDR2 YFSETQ. CDR3 DNA sequence: TGCGCCAGCAGCTTGGAAGGGGATAGCAATCAGCCCCAGCATTTT. Protein sequence: CASSLEGDSNQPQHF.

The genes are TRBV28 and TRBJ2-5; 9 bases are shared with TRBD2. From germline, CDR1 is MDHEN and CDR2 SYDVKM. The V and J ends lost 4 bases and 1 base, in that order; junction bases with no gene match: 16. The CDR3 spans 19 residues. CDR3 sequence (DNA): TGTGCCAGCAGTTCCCCGTTGGGCGGGAGGGGTGGCATCCAAGAGACCCAGTACTTC. The encoded protein is CASSSPLGGRGGIQETQYF.

The chain couples TRBV5-6 to TRBJ2-2, with TRBD2 matching over 11 bases. This CDR3 is 15 amino acids long. Germline CDR1 is SGHDT and CDR2 is YYEEEE. J gave up 7 bases and V 1 base, and 3 bases lay outside the gene matches. The CDR3 DNA follows: TGTGCCAGCAGCTTGCCAGGGACTAGCGGCGGGGAGCTGTTTTTT. This gives the protein CASSLPGTSGGELFF.

This chain connects TRBV23-1 to TRBJ2-1, with TRBD2 matching 10 bases. TRBV23-1 is sorted into the ORF group, with uncertain function. Trimming removed 4 bases from V and 6 bases from J; junction bases left unmatched: 12. CDR3 length: 17 residues. CDR3 sequence reads: CASSLTSGTPHGNEQFF. CDR3 DNA sequence: TGCGCCAGCAGTCTCACTAGCGGGACGCCCCATGGCAATGAGCAGTTCTTC.

The chain joins TRBV25-1 to TRBJ1-2; TRBD1 might be the D (6 bases). Trimming pared 4 bases from V and 3 bases from J, leaving 15 bases between. The CDR3 covers 15 residues. Germline V gene data show CDR1 as MGHDK and CDR2 as SYGVNS. The CDR3 DNA reads as TGTGCCAGCAGTGGCCCAGGGGAAGTCTACTATGGCTACACCTTC. Translated: CASSGPGEVYYGYTF.

The chain joins TRBV19 to TRBJ2-2; TRBD2 matches at 10 bases. The V segment lost 1 base and the J segment 3 bases; nucleotides outside the gene matches: 2. The CDR3 has 16 amino acids. CDR1 and CDR2 from the germline V gene are LNHDA and SQIVND (reference sequence). CDR3 DNA: TGTGCCAGTAGTATAGTTAGCGGGAGGTACACCGGGGAGCTGTTTTTT. Its protein is CASSIVSGRYTGELFF.

The V gene is TRBV6-6, the J gene TRBJ2-3; tentatively, D is TRBD2 (6 bases). Trimming left V 5 bases short and J 0 bases short, with 12 bases between. CDR3 length: 15 amino acids. Germline lookup yields CDR1 MNHNY and CDR2 SVGAGI (reference sequence). The CDR3 protein is CASSPGLYSTDTQYF. DNA for the CDR3: TGTGCCAGCAGTCCGGGACTTTATAGCACAGATACGCAGTATTTT.

This clone showed up just a few times. This rearrangement joins TRBV7-2 to TRBJ2-1; D possibly corresponds to TRBD2 (6 bases). CDR1 is SGHTA, CDR2 FQGNSA, per germline. There are 16 residues in the CDR3. Trimming took off 0 bases at V and 2 bases at J, with 11 bases between the two ends. The CDR3: CASSLAGSGTYNEQFF. Written as DNA, the CDR3 is TGTGCCAGCAGCTTAGCAGGTAGCGGAACCTACAATGAGCAGTTCTTC.